What follows is one TCR beta chain and its context. V gave up 6 bases and J gave up 0 bases; unmatched junction bases: 8. This CDR3 contains 16 residues. Germline lookup yields CDR1 SGHVS and CDR2 FQNEAQ. This record belongs to a study of T cells in Graves' hyperthyroidism and ophthalmopathy. Amplification yielded TCR beta CDR3 regions, with RNA transcripts as the source. Initially, a first-round RT-PCR of the TCR CDR3 employed the HTBI primer set. TCRdb re-called the multiplex PCR reads with MiXCR, one entry per CDR3 protein. The table has hundreds of thousands of distinct CDR3 sequences, 30% to 40% seen once.

The sequenced material came from blood. The chain recombines TRBV7-8 with TRBJ1-5; TRBD1 matches 7 bases. The TCR sequence derives from a woman aged 40 to 49 with Graves' hyperthyroidism. The CDR3 loop reads CASSSYRGYSNQPQHF. In nucleotides, the CDR3 is TGTGCCAGCAGTTCATACAGGGGATATAGCAATCAGCCCCAGCATTTT.